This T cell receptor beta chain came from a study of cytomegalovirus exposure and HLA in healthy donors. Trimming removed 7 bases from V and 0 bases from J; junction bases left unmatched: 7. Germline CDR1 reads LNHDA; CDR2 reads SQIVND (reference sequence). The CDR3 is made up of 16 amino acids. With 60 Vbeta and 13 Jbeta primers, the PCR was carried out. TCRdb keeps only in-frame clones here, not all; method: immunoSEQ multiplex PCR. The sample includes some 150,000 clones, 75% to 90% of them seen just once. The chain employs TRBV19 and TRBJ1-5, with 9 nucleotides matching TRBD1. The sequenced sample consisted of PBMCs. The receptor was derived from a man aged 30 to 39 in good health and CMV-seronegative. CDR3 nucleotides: TGTGCCAGTAATCATGGGACAGGGATTAGCAATCAGCCCCAGCATTTT. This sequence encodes CASNHGTGISNQPQHF.